The clone carrying this TCR beta chain was counted between two and nine times. The data belong to a study of T-cell reconstitution after alpha-beta-depleted transplantation in children. V was pared by 0 bases and J by 1 base, with 8 bases between. Germline CDR1 is SGHRS and CDR2 is YFSETQ. This CDR3 comprises 14 residues. For TCRbeta, the library was prepared with unique molecular identifiers. TCRdb reprocessed the PCR reads with MiXCR, giving one entry per CDR3 protein. The profile covers 250,000 to 300,000 distinct CDR3 sequences, with 9.9% appearing a single time and 9.5% to 13% taken by the ten largest.

The origin of this receptor is a human donor who donated a stem cell graft to a child with SCID. V gene TRBV5-1 combines with J gene TRBJ2-7; no clear D gene. Here the sequenced sample was PBMCs from the stem cell graft donor, taken from the stem cell graft. The CDR3 coding sequence is TGCGCCAGCAGCTTGGCGAGCTGGTCCTACGAGCAGTACTTC. It yields the protein CASSLASWSYEQYF.